This T cell receptor (beta chain) is drawn from a study of STAT5B mutations in CD4+ large granular lymphocyte leukemia. Across the study: Among healthy donors, a particular HLA allele went with more CDR3 'QG' motifs. Whole-study results and caveats: CD4-sorted patient repertoires seemed more clonal than healthy CD4+ repertoires.

Remarks on this clone: Its antigen is as yet unknown.

Clones were sequenced by immunoSEQ multiplex PCR, and TCRdb holds only the in-frame ones, with some missing. The sample carries roughly 38,000 clones, around 72% recorded once. This CDR3 region has 16 residues. Per the germline V gene, CDR1 is SGHRS and CDR2 is YFSETQ. The trim removed 3 bases at V and 4 bases at J, leaving 3 bases unmatched. Sequenced input: CD4+ T cells from blood buffy coats. The clonotype was recovered from a human donor in good health. This sequence joins TRBV5-1 and TRBJ2-2; 13 nucleotides align to TRBD2. CDR3 region: CASSSTSGGPTGELFF. The CDR3, as DNA: TGCGCCAGCAGCTCGACTAGCGGGGGGCCCACCGGGGAGCTGTTTTTT.